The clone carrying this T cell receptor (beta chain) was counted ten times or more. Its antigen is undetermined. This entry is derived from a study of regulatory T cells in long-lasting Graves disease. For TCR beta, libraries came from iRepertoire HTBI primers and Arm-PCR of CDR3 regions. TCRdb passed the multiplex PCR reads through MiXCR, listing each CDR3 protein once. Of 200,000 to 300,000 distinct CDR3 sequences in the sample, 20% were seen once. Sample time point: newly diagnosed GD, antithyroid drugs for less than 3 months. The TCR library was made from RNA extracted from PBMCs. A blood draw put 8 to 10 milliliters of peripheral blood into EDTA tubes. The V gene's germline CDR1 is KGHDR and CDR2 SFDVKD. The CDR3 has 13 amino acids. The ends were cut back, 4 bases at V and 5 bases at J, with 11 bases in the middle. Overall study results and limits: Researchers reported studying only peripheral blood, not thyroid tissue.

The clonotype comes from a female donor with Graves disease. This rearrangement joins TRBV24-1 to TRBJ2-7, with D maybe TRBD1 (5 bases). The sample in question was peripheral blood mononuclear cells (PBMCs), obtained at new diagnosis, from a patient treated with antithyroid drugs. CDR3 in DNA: TGTGCCACCAGTGAGTCAGGGTTCGACGAGCAGTACTTC. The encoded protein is CATSESGFDEQYF.